This T cell receptor (beta chain) was identified during a study of CD8+ T cells in alopecia areata. Study-level points and caveats: Clonality exceeded that of normal scalp in lesional scalp, most notably in alopecia totalis/universalis.

This clone was observed a single time. Its antigen is not identified. Once RNA had been extracted, it was reverse transcribed into cDNA to act as the sequencing template. Sequenced by immunoSEQ multiplex PCR; TCRdb stores in-frame clones only, minus some. The data hold about 64,000 clones, with around 47% observed a single time. The ends were cut back, 0 bases at V and 7 bases at J, with 13 bases in the middle. The germline V gene has CDR1 GTSNPN and CDR2 SVGIG (reference sequence). The CDR3 consists of 14 residues. This receptor was taken from a human donor with alopecia areata. The V call is TRBV30, the J call TRBJ1-5; perhaps TRBD1 as D (5 bases). Sequencing was carried out using NKG2D-low CD8+ T cells sorted from blood. The CDR3 sequence: CAWSVGQGGQPQHF. The DNA for the CDR3 is TGTGCCTGGAGTGTAGGGCAGGGAGGACAGCCCCAGCATTTT.